This T cell receptor (beta chain) was identified during a study of shared clonotypes between healthy human individuals. Measured with immunoSEQ multiplex PCR; TCRdb has only the in-frame clones, and not every one. The sample has fewer than 1.6 million clones; approximately 98.5% are singletons. Sequenced sample: naive CD4+ T cells sorted from blood. Subset in this sample: CD45RA+ positively selected. The sequence was collected from a man aged 25 to 45 in good health.

CDR3 protein: CAWSVVGHEQFF. DNA of the CDR3: TGTGCCTGGAGTGTAGTGGGGCATGAGCAGTTCTTC. The chain combines TRBV30 with TRBJ2-1; weak D call: TRBD1 (5 bases). Germline loops: CDR1 GTSNPN, CDR2 SVGIG (reference sequence). This CDR3 has 12 residues. V lost 0 bases, J lost 8 bases, and 8 bases lay in between.